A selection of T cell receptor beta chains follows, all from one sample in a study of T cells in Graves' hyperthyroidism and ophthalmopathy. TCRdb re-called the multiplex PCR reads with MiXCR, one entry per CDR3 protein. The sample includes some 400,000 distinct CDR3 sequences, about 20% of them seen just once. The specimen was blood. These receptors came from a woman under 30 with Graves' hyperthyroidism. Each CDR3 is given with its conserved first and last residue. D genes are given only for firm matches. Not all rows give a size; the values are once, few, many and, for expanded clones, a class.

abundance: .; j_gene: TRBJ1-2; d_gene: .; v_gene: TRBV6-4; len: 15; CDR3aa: CASSYSGTSNYGYTF; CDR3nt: TGTGCCAGCAGTTACTCCGGGACATCTAACTATGGCTACACCTTC
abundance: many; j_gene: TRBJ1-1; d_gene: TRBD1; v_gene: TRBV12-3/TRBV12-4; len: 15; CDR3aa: CASSFRQGANTEAFF; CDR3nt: TGTGCCAGCAGTTTCCGTCAGGGGGCAAACACTGAAGCTTTCTTT
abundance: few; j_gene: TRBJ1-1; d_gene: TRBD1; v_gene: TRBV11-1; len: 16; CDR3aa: CASSPPTGTDSTEAFF; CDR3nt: TGTGCCAGCAGTCCACCAACCGGGACAGATTCCACTGAAGCTTTCTTT
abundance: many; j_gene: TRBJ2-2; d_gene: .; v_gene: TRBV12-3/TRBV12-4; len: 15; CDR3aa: CASRPGQQNTGELFF; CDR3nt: TGTGCCAGCAGGCCGGGGCAGCAGAACACCGGGGAGCTGTTTTTT
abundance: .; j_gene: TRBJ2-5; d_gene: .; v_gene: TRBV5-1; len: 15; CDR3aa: CASSGGTTAQETQYF; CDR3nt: TGCGCCAGCAGCGGGGGAACGACAGCGCAAGAGACCCAGTACTTC
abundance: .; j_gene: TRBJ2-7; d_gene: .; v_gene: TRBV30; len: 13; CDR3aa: CAWSEGVLYEQYF; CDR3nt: TGTGCCTGGAGTGAGGGGGTATTGTACGAGCAGTACTTC
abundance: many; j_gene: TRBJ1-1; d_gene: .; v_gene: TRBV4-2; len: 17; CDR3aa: CASEKLGASAISDEAFF; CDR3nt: TGTGCCAGCGAAAAATTGGGGGCCTCCGCAATTAGCGATGAAGCTTTCTTT
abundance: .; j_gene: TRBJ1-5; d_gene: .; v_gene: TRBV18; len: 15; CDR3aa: CASSPSAGGNQPQHF; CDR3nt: TGTGCCAGCTCACCATCGGCAGGGGGCAATCAGCCCCAGCATTTT
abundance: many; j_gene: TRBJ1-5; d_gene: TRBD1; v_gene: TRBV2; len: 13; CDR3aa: CASKGQGYQPQHF; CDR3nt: TGTGCCAGCAAGGGACAGGGATATCAGCCCCAGCATTTT
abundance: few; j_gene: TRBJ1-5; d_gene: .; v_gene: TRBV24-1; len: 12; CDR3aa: CATSDTDQPQHF; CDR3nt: TGTGCCACCAGTGATACGGATCAGCCCCAGCATTTT
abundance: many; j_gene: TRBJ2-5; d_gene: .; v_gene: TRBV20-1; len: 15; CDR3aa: CSASSPAGTRETQYF; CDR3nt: TGCAGTGCTAGCTCCCCCGCCGGGACAAGGGAGACCCAGTACTTC
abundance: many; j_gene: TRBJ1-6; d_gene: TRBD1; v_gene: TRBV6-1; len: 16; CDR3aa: CASSERGGTGDSPLHF; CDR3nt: TGTGCCAGCAGTGAAAGGGGGGGGACAGGGGACTCACCCCTCCACTTT
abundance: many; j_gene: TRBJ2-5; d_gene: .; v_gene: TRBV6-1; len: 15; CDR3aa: CASKKVGPLQETQYF; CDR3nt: TGTGCCAGCAAAAAGGTGGGGCCCCTCCAAGAGACCCAGTACTTC
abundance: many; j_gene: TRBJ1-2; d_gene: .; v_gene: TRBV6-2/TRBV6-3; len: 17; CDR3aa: CASSPPAGALEGYGYTF; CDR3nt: TGTGCCAGCAGCCCGCCGGCAGGGGCTTTGGAGGGCTATGGCTACACCTTC
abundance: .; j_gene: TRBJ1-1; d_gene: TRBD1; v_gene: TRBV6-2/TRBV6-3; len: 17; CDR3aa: CASSHPRFRDRGTEAFF; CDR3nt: TGTGCCAGCAGCCATCCGAGGTTCCGGGACAGGGGCACTGAAGCTTTCTTT
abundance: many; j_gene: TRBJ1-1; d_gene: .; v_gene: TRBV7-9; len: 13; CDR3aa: CASSLQGQIGAFF; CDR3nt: TGTGCCAGCAGCTTACAGGGGCAGATTGGGGCTTTCTTT
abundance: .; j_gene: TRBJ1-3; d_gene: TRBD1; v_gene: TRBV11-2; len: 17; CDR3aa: CASSSQTGFGSGNTIYF; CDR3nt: TGTGCCAGCAGCTCGCAGACAGGGTTTGGCTCTGGAAACACCATATATTTT
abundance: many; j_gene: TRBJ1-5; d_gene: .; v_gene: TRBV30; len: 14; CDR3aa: CAWSEWASNQPQHF; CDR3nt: TGTGCCTGGAGTGAATGGGCCAGCAATCAGCCCCAGCATTTT
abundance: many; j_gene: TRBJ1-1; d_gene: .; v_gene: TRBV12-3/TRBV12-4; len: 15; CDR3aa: CASTKAGGAGTEAFF; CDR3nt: TGTGCCAGCACCAAGGCGGGGGGCGCGGGCACTGAAGCTTTCTTT
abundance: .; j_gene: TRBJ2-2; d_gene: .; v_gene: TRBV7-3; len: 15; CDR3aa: CASSLGHSNTGELCF; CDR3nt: TGTGCCAGCAGCTTGGGACATTCGAACACCGGGGAGCTGTGTTTT